The next 24 T cell receptor beta chains were all read from a single sample in a study of blood T cell repertoires in COVID-19. Libraries were prepared by immunoSEQ multiplex PCR; TCRdb keeps only in-frame clonotypes and omits some of them. The table records over 250,000 clones, 85% to 90% of them present only once. Sequenced sample: peripheral blood. The receptors were gathered from a woman in her forties or fifties with COVID-19, enrolled during active disease.

The chain uses TRBV7-9 and TRBJ2-4, with D maybe TRBD2 (5 bases). The CDR3 loop spans 14 amino acids. Per germline, CDR1 SEHNR and CDR2 FQNEAQ (reference sequence). Trimming pared 1 base from V and 9 bases from J, leaving 13 bases between. CDR3 protein: CASSLGERASIQYF. The CDR3 DNA reads TGTGCCAGCAGCTTAGGTGAGAGGGCTAGCATTCAGTACTTC.

The CDR3 protein is CASSPSQGNSGANVLTF. CDR3 nucleotide sequence: TGTGCCAGCAGCCCTTCACAGGGTAACTCTGGGGCCAACGTCCTGACTTTC. This chain connects TRBV7-6 to TRBJ2-6; D is possibly TRBD1 (6 bases). CDR1 SGHVS and CDR2 FNYEAQ come from the germline V gene. CDR3 size: 17 residues. Trimming left V 5 bases short and J 0 bases short, with 14 bases between.

The J gene is TRBJ2-5, the V gene TRBV5-1; a possible D gene is TRBD1 (6 bases). CDR1 SGHRS and CDR2 YFSETQ come from the germline V gene. This CDR3 is built from 15 residues. V lost 4 bases, J lost 0 bases, and 13 bases lay in between. Written as DNA, the CDR3 is TGCGCCAGCAGCCTCGGACAGATGTACCAAGAGACCCAGTACTTC. It codes for CASSLGQMYQETQYF.

The V and J genes are TRBV18 and TRBJ1-1; possible D gene TRBD1, 6 bases. The CDR3 has 15 residues. In germline, CDR1 is KGHSH, CDR2 LQKENI. V lost 2 bases, J lost 6 bases, and 16 bases lay in between. The CDR3 DNA reads as TGTGCCAGCTCACCAGCAAACAGGGCAGGGGCTGAAGCTTTCTTT. Encoded protein: CASSPANRAGAEAFF.

This sequence joins TRBV12-2 and TRBJ1-1; the D segment call TRBD1 is taken from the table without a DNA check. TRBV12-2 is deemed a pseudogene. CDR3 length: 16 residues. In DNA, the CDR3 is TGTGCAAGTCGCTTAGCAAAGGGACAACCGAACACTGAAGCTTTCTTT. Translating it yields CASRLAKGQPNTEAFF.

The chain recombines TRBV15 with TRBJ2-2, with 11 bases aligning to TRBD1. The CDR3 totals 15 residues. CDR1 and CDR2 (germline): LNHNV, YYDKDF (reference sequence). J was trimmed by 5 bases and V by 5 bases; bases with no gene match: 4. This CDR3 reads CATSRDRGETGELFF. DNA for the CDR3: TGTGCCACCAGCCGGGACAGGGGGGAGACCGGGGAGCTGTTTTTT.

J is TRBJ2-4 and V is TRBV3-1 (or the pseudogene TRBV3-2), with TRBD1 as a possible D gene (5 bases). CDR3 size: 13 residues. Germline V gives CDR1 LGHDT, CDR2 YNNKEL (reference sequence). Trimming took 0 bases from V and 10 from J, leaving 10 bases between them. CDR3 coding DNA: TGTGCCAGCAGCCAAGATAGACAGCAAATTCAGTACTTC. As protein: CASSQDRQQIQYF.

The chain combines TRBV19 with TRBJ2-1; TRBD2 might be the D (5 bases). The CDR3 length is 15 residues. Trimming took 4 bases from V and 3 from J, leaving 13 bases between them. Looked up from germline, CDR1 is LNHDA and CDR2 is SQIVND (reference sequence). CDR3 in DNA: TGTGCCAGTAGTACCATAGCGCCGAACTACAATGAGCAGTTCTTC. This sequence encodes CASSTIAPNYNEQFF.

The chain recombines TRBV19 with TRBJ2-2; 12 nucleotides align to TRBD2. Germline V gene lookup returns CDR1 LNHDA and CDR2 SQIVND (reference sequence). The CDR3 spans 16 residues. J was trimmed by 6 bases and V by 7 bases; bases with no gene match: 9. DNA for the CDR3: TGTGCCAGTAATTCTGTGGCTAGCGGGAGGGCCGGGGAGCTGTTTTTT. Translation gives CASNSVASGRAGELFF. The whole variable domain, remainder taken from reference TRBV19 and TRBJ2-2, is DGGITQSPKYLFRKEGQNVTLSCEQNLNHDAMYWYRQDPGQGLRLIYYSQIVNDFQKGDIAEGYSVSREKKESFPLTVTSAQKNPTAFYLCASNSVASGRAGELFFGEGSRLTVL.

The rearrangement links TRBV5-1 to TRBJ2-2; no reliable D call. CDR3 length: 15 residues. The V end lost 0 bases, the J end lost 7 bases, and 13 bases lay between the germline ends. CDR1 SGHRS and CDR2 YFSETQ come from the germline V gene. The CDR3 DNA reads as TGCGCCAGCAGCTTGGACCCAGATATCAACGGGGAGCTGTTTTTT. The encoded protein is CASSLDPDINGELFF. Full variable domain (remainder filled in from reference TRBV5-1 and TRBJ2-2): KAGVTQTPRYLIKTRGQQVTLSCSPISGHRSVSWYQQTPGQGLQFLFEYFSETQRNKGNFPGRFSGRQFSNSRSEMNVSTLELGDSALYLCASSLDPDINGELFFGEGSRLTVL.

V is TRBV16 and J is TRBJ2-7; 13 nucleotides line up with TRBD2. The CDR3 runs 15 residues. V lost 0 bases to trimming and J lost 6 bases; unmatched junction nucleotides: 2. Germline V gene data show CDR1 as KGHSY and CDR2 as FQNENV. The CDR3 loop reads CASSQSRLAGGEQYF. Here the CDR3 DNA reads TGTGCCAGCAGCCAATCAAGACTAGCGGGAGGCGAGCAGTACTTC.

In nucleotides, the CDR3 is TGTGCCAGCAGCCTGGCCTCAGGGGGCTATCAGCCCCAGCATTTT. Protein product: CASSLASGGYQPQHF. The chain has TRBV6-2 or TRBV6-3 and TRBJ1-5; the match to TRBD1 covers 8 bases. Germline values: CDR1 MNHEY, CDR2 SVGEGT. The V and J ends lost 6 bases and 5 bases, in that order; junction bases with no gene match: 9. CDR3 size: 15 residues.

The genes are TRBV6-2 or TRBV6-3 and TRBJ2-1, with a tentative D call TRBD1 (6 bases). The CDR3 consists of 14 residues. Trimming cost V 6 bases and J 3 bases, with 12 bases left between them. The V gene's germline CDR1 is MNHEY and CDR2 SVGEGT. The CDR3 coding sequence is TGTGCCAGCAGCCCGAGGGGGAACTACAATGAGCAGTTCTTC. It is translated as CASSPRGNYNEQFF.

A single count supports this clone. The chain joins TRBV6-4 to TRBJ1-1, with a possible D match to TRBD1 (5 bases). Trimming took 4 bases from V and 4 from J, leaving 10 bases between them. CDR3 size: 13 residues. CDR1 is MRHNA and CDR2 is SNTAGT in the germline V gene. The CDR3 loop reads CASSGGDGTEAFF. In DNA, the CDR3 is TGTGCCAGCAGTGGGGGGGATGGCACTGAAGCTTTCTTT.

This clone occurred once. In nucleotides, the CDR3 is TGTGCCAGCAGTTACAGCGGAGCGGGGGCTTTCTTT. Its translation is CASSYSGAGAFF. The rearrangement uses TRBV6-2 or TRBV6-3 and TRBJ1-1; D is unresolved. The length of the CDR3 is 12 residues. CDR1 and CDR2 (germline): MNHEY, SVGEGT. The V end lost 2 bases, the J end lost 11 bases, and 12 bases lay between the germline ends.

This sequence joins TRBV7-9 and TRBJ2-7; the D gene is possibly TRBD2 (6 bases). Germline CDR1 and CDR2: SEHNR and FQNEAQ (reference sequence). This CDR3 contains 15 residues. V lost 7 bases to trimming and J lost 1 base, with 17 bases between them. CDR3 DNA sequence: TGTGCCAGCACCCGACCGGGACTTCGTTCCTACGAGCAGTACTTC. This sequence encodes CASTRPGLRSYEQYF.

V is TRBV6-4 and J is TRBJ2-7, with 8 bases aligning to TRBD2. Trimming at V came to 0 bases and at J to 2 bases, leaving 15 bases not matched to a gene. This CDR3 comprises 19 residues. CDR1 and CDR2 (germline): MRHNA, SNTAGT. The DNA for the CDR3 is TGTGCCAGCAGTGACTCGCTCCCGGAGAGGGGCGGGGGGACCTACGAGCAGTACTTC. It translates to CASSDSLPERGGGTYEQYF.

The rearrangement joins TRBV18 to TRBJ2-7; 10 nucleotides match TRBD2. The ends lost 2 bases at V and 6 bases at J; junction bases unmatched: 7. From germline, CDR1 is KGHSH and CDR2 LQKENI. The CDR3 length is 15 residues. The CDR3 loop is CASSPSLAGVGEQYF. The CDR3 coding sequence is TGTGCCAGCTCACCAAGCCTAGCGGGAGTCGGCGAGCAGTACTTC.

The CDR3 coding sequence is TGTGCCAGCAGTTTTGCAGGGGGCGGAGATACGCAGTATTTT. It encodes CASSFAGGGDTQYF. The chain carries TRBV27 and TRBJ2-3; 8 bases map to TRBD1. The V gene's germline CDR1 is MNHEY and CDR2 SMNVEV (reference sequence). V shed 3 bases, J shed 5 bases, and the junction held 4 bases outside the gene matches. The CDR3 extends over 14 amino acids.

This chain joins TRBV3-1 (or the pseudogene TRBV3-2) and TRBJ2-1; tentative D call: TRBD1 (5 bases). The CDR3 has 14 residues. Germline CDR1 is LGHDT and CDR2 is YNNKEL (reference sequence). The V and J ends lost 1 base and 10 bases respectively, with 14 bases between them. The CDR3 region has the DNA TGTGCCAGCAGCCAAGGATCTGGGGCTCGAGAGCAGTTCTTC. Protein product: CASSQGSGAREQFF.

This clone appeared a single time. The chain recombines TRBV30 with TRBJ2-5; 9 bases align to TRBD2. CDR3 size: 16 residues. J lost 13 bases, V lost 1 base, and 19 bases had no gene match. Per the germline V gene, CDR1 is GTSNPN and CDR2 is SVGIG (reference sequence). The CDR3 region has the DNA TGTGCCTGGAGTGACCCCGGGGCGGGAGGGGGAGGGACTGGGTACTTC. Protein product: CAWSDPGAGGGGTGYF.

Only a few counts were recorded for this clone. V usage is TRBV6-5 and J usage is TRBJ2-7; D is uncertain. Germline V gene sequence: CDR1 MNHEY, CDR2 SVGAGI. CDR3 length equals 14 residues. V was clipped by 2 bases and J by 4 bases, with 12 bases between them. DNA for the CDR3: TGTGCCAGCAGTTACAAGAGAATCGATTACGAGCAGTACTTC. Translating gives CASSYKRIDYEQYF.

J is TRBJ1-2 and V is TRBV2, with D maybe TRBD1 (6 bases). CDR1 and CDR2 (germline): SNHLY, FYNNEI. The CDR3 runs 13 residues. V was trimmed by 3 bases and J by 2 bases, leaving 7 bases between them. CDR3 coding DNA: TGTGCCAGCAGTGAGCAGGGGAACTATGGCTACACCTTC. This codes for CASSEQGNYGYTF.

V gene TRBV7-2 combines with J gene TRBJ2-1; D might be TRBD2 (5 bases). The germline V gene has CDR1 SGHTA and CDR2 FQGNSA. This CDR3 is 16 amino acids long. V was trimmed by 2 bases and J by 5 bases, leaving 16 bases between them. CDR3 sequence reads: CASSLSGLYLDNEQFF. CDR3 in DNA: TGTGCCAGCAGCTTATCGGGGTTATACCTAGACAATGAGCAGTTCTTC.